This TCR beta chain stems from a study of control samples from healthy donors and cancer patients. There are 13 residues in the CDR3. V was cut by 5 bases and J by 6 bases, with 14 bases left in between. Looked up from germline, CDR1 is SGHAT and CDR2 is FQNNGV. Data came from immunoSEQ multiplex PCR; TCRdb stores just in-frame clones and leaves some out. The sample shows fewer than 200,000 clones, almost 90% of them seen only once. Sequenced sample: blood. The chain recombines TRBV11-2 with TRBJ2-7; possibly TRBD1 for D (7 bases). The TCR was taken from a woman between 25 and 40 years old in good health. As DNA, the CDR3 is TGTGCCAGCAGCCCCCGACAGGGAGGCGAGCAGTACGTC. This translates into CASSPRQGGEQYV.